One sample yielded the 25 T cell receptor beta chains listed below, sequenced in a study of cytomegalovirus exposure and HLA in healthy donors. 60 Vbeta and 13 Jbeta primers were used in PCR. TCRdb's copy holds only in-frame clones and misses some; the assay was immunoSEQ multiplex PCR. Of 150,000 to 200,000 clones listed, roughly 68% are singletons. Sequenced input: PBMCs. The source of these receptors is a woman under 40 in good health and CMV-seronegative.

This chain connects TRBV27 to TRBJ1-5, with TRBD1 as a possible D gene (6 bases). Germline assignment: CDR1 MNHEY and CDR2 SMNVEV (reference sequence). The CDR3 extends over 17 amino acids. V gave up 5 bases and J gave up 0 bases, with 17 bases separating them. Here the CDR3 reads CASSPLPQGYSNQPQHF. CDR3 bases: TGTGCCAGCAGTCCCCTCCCACAGGGTTATAGCAATCAGCCCCAGCATTTT.

The chain couples TRBV11-2 to TRBJ2-1, with D possibly being TRBD2 (7 bases). Trimming stripped 5 bases from V and 0 bases from J, with 11 bases between. The CDR3 totals 15 residues. The germline V gene has CDR1 SGHAT and CDR2 FQNNGV. In DNA, the CDR3 is TGTGCCAGCAGCCGCGGGGGCCGCTCCTACAATGAGCAGTTCTTC. Amino acid sequence: CASSRGGRSYNEQFF.

V and J are TRBV6-4 and TRBJ2-1; TRBD1 is a possible D gene (6 bases). Trimming removed 8 bases from V and 8 bases from J, with 22 bases in between. The CDR3 covers 15 residues. From germline, CDR1 is MRHNA and CDR2 SNTAGT. CDR3 in amino acids: CASRITGPQGYEQFF. The CDR3 DNA sequence: TGTGCCAGCCGGATTACAGGGCCCCAGGGGTATGAGCAGTTCTTC.

The V call is TRBV7-2, the J call TRBJ1-2, with 7 bases matching TRBD1. V gave up 5 bases and J gave up 4 bases; unmatched junction bases: 4. Germline V gene sequence: CDR1 SGHTA, CDR2 FQGNSA. The CDR3 is 13 residues long. The CDR3 nucleotides read TGTGCCAGCAGCCCCACAGGGGCCTATGGCTACACCTTC. It encodes CASSPTGAYGYTF.

The gene calls are TRBV7-8 and TRBJ1-4; perhaps TRBD1 as D (6 bases). The V end lost 5 bases, the J end lost 3 bases, and 31 bases lay between the germline ends. Germline V gene sequence: CDR1 SGHVS, CDR2 FQNEAQ. This CDR3 region has 21 residues. CDR3 sequence reads: CASSRGRPGLVRRGANEKLFF. The CDR3 DNA follows: TGTGCCAGCAGCAGGGGGAGACCGGGCCTTGTAAGAAGGGGAGCTAATGAAAAACTGTTTTTT.

V gene TRBV6-5 combines with J gene TRBJ2-7; 10 bases are shared with TRBD2. Unmatched junction bases numbered 4, after V lost 5 bases and J lost 3 bases. CDR1 and CDR2 (germline): MNHEY, SVGAGI. This CDR3 comprises 14 residues. CDR3 nucleotide sequence: TGTGCCAGCAGTATCAGGACTAGCGGCTACGAGCAGTACTTC. Translated: CASSIRTSGYEQYF.

The V call is TRBV7-8, the J call TRBJ2-2; D might be TRBD2 (7 bases). CDR3 length equals 16 residues. Trimming took off 6 bases at V and 1 base at J, with 15 bases between the two ends. Germline V gene lookup returns CDR1 SGHVS and CDR2 FQNEAQ. The CDR3 coding sequence is TGTGCCAGCAGGGGGTGGGGGGGCCTGAACACCGGGGAGCTGTTTTTT. As protein: CASRGWGGLNTGELFF.

The chain has TRBV4-1 and TRBJ2-7; TRBD2 aligns across 8 bases. This CDR3 contains 18 residues. V was clipped by 1 base and J by 0 bases; unmatched bases: 11. The germline gives CDR1 MGHRA, CDR2 YSYEKL. The CDR3 is CASSQVEAGALSSYEQYF. The CDR3 nucleotides read TGCGCCAGCAGCCAAGTGGAAGCGGGAGCCTTGAGCTCCTACGAGCAGTACTTC.

The chain combines TRBV6-5 with TRBJ1-1; 9 positions agree with TRBD1. Germline loops: CDR1 MNHEY, CDR2 SVGAGI. This CDR3 region has 13 residues. V lost 5 bases to trimming and J lost 11 bases; unmatched junction nucleotides: 9. The CDR3 loop is CASSAGTGRRAFF. The CDR3 DNA is TGTGCCAGCAGTGCCGGGACAGGGCGTAGGGCTTTCTTT.

This chain joins TRBV11-2 and TRBJ1-2; D not resolved. The CDR3 consists of 15 residues. V was cut by 6 bases and J by 4 bases, with 18 bases left in between. Germline lookup yields CDR1 SGHAT and CDR2 FQNNGV. The CDR3 nucleotides read TGTGCCAGCAGGGCTCCCGGAAGGGAGCCCTATGGCTACACCTTC. Translated, it gives CASRAPGREPYGYTF.

This clone was found once. The chain is built from TRBV4-1 and TRBJ1-4; maybe TRBD1 (6 bases). Germline assignment: CDR1 MGHRA and CDR2 YSYEKL. V was cut by 3 bases and J by 8 bases, with 13 bases left in between. The CDR3 consists of 14 residues. CDR3 region: CASSQINRAEKLFF. Written as DNA, the CDR3 is TGCGCCAGCAGCCAGATCAACAGGGCCGAAAAACTGTTTTTT.

This sequence joins TRBV2 and TRBJ1-2; tentative D call: TRBD1 (6 bases). From germline, CDR1 is SNHLY and CDR2 FYNNEI. The ends were cut back, 4 bases at V and 7 bases at J, with 19 bases in the middle. The CDR3 contains 15 residues. In nucleotides, the CDR3 is TGTGCCAGCAGTGGGGGGGGCAGGGTACGTGGTGGCTACACCTTC. Translation gives CASSGGGRVRGGYTF.

The chain joins TRBV6-5 to TRBJ1-6; no definite D call. V lost 2 bases and J 9 bases, leaving 8 bases between the germline ends. Germline assignment: CDR1 MNHEY and CDR2 SVGAGI. This CDR3 contains 13 residues. The CDR3 protein is CASSYLQASPLHF. CDR3 DNA sequence: TGTGCCAGCAGTTACCTTCAAGCTTCACCCCTCCACTTT.

This clone has just a few counts. This rearrangement joins TRBV5-4 to TRBJ2-1, with a possible D match to TRBD2 (5 bases). CDR1 and CDR2 from the germline V gene are SGHNT and YYREEE (reference sequence). V lost 1 base and J lost 13, with 27 bases in between. This CDR3 spans 17 amino acids. The CDR3 DNA follows: TGTGCCAGCAGCTTGAATGGCTATTTGGACCCCCCCCGGGATCAGTTCTTC. Encoded protein: CASSLNGYLDPPRDQFF.

CDR3 residues: CATRTSGPDTQYF. The DNA for the CDR3 is TGTGCCACCCGGACTAGCGGCCCGGATACGCAGTATTTT. The rearrangement links TRBV27 to TRBJ2-3, with 10 bases fitting TRBD2. The CDR3 is 13 residues long. CDR1 MNHEY and CDR2 SMNVEV come from the germline V gene (reference sequence). After removal of 10 bases from V and 6 bases from J, the junction contained 7 bases not matched to a gene.

This chain connects TRBV7-2 to TRBJ2-2, with TRBD1 matching over 9 bases. This CDR3 region has 15 residues. Germline V gives CDR1 SGHTA, CDR2 FQGNSA. After removal of 4 bases from V and 2 bases from J, the junction contained 2 bases not matched to a gene. The DNA for the CDR3 is TGTGCCAGCAGCTCACAGGGGGCTAACACCGGGGAGCTGTTTTTT. Its translation is CASSSQGANTGELFF.

The chain employs TRBV11-2 and TRBJ2-7, with D possibly matching TRBD1 (5 bases). From germline, CDR1 is SGHAT and CDR2 FQNNGV. The CDR3 covers 15 residues. Between the trimmed V and J ends, which lost 5 bases and 6 bases, there was a span of 20 bases. As DNA, the CDR3 is TGTGCCAGCAGCCTAGGGGTTGATTCGGTAGCCGAGCAGTACTTC. Translation gives CASSLGVDSVAEQYF.

The rearrangement joins TRBV7-8 to TRBJ1-5; D possibly corresponds to TRBD1 (5 bases). CDR1 is SGHVS and CDR2 is FQNEAQ in the germline V gene. V lost 2 bases and J 2 bases, leaving 13 bases between the germline ends. The CDR3 extends over 16 amino acids. The CDR3 loop reads CASSLNRREGNQPQHF. CDR3 DNA sequence: TGTGCCAGCAGCTTAAATCGCAGGGAAGGCAATCAGCCCCAGCATTTT. Full variable domain (rest looked up from reference TRBV7-8 and TRBJ1-5): GAGVSQSPRYKVAKRGQDVALRCDPISGHVSLFWYQQALGQGPEFLTYFQNEAQLDKSGLPSDRFFAERPEGSVSTLKIQRTQQEDSAVYLCASSLNRREGNQPQHFGDGTRLSIL.

This chain links TRBV2 with TRBJ1-5; D gene unclear. Deletions cut 0 bases from V and 5 bases from J, with 8 bases between. The CDR3 is 14 amino acids. Germline V gene lookup returns CDR1 SNHLY and CDR2 FYNNEI. Here the CDR3 reads CASSEARNDQPQHF. The CDR3 DNA follows: TGTGCCAGCAGTGAAGCGAGGAACGATCAGCCCCAGCATTTT.

The genes are TRBV9 and TRBJ1-1; 8 positions match TRBD1. CDR1 and CDR2 (germline): SGDLS, YYNGEE. The CDR3 length is 17 residues. J gave up 3 bases and V 0 bases, and 10 bases lay outside the gene matches. CDR3 in DNA: TGTGCCAGCAGCGTAGCGGCAGGGGGCGAAACGGACACTGAAGCTTTCTTT. Translated: CASSVAAGGETDTEAFF. The variable domain in full, with the rest retrieved from reference TRBV9 and TRBJ1-1, is DSGVTQTPKHLITATGQRVTLRCSPRSGDLSVYWYQQSLDQGLQFLIQYYNGEERAKGNILERFSAQQFPDLHSELNLSSLELGDSALYFCASSVAAGGETDTEAFFGQGTRLTVV.

The chain joins TRBV6-1 to TRBJ2-7, with a weak D call TRBD1 (6 bases). This CDR3 region has 15 residues. Trimming left V 3 bases short and J 0 bases short, with 12 bases between. From germline, CDR1 is MNHNS and CDR2 SASEGT. The CDR3 here is CASSDTGSPSYEQYF. CDR3 bases: TGTGCCAGCAGTGATACAGGGTCGCCCTCCTACGAGCAGTACTTC.

This clone appeared a few times. The junction and the germline gene differ at one end; a read error may be behind it. The J gene is TRBJ2-7, the V gene TRBV6-5, with 7 bases fitting TRBD2. The CDR3 contains 14 residues. Germline V gene sequence: CDR1 MNHEY, CDR2 SVGAGI. The CDR3 sequence is CRSRDYFTEREQYF. The CDR3 coding sequence is TGCCGTAGCCGGGACTACTTCACGGAACGGGAGCAGTACTTC.

The rearrangement joins TRBV10-3 to TRBJ1-3; D may be TRBD1 (5 bases). V was clipped by 6 bases and J by 0 bases, with 9 bases between them. The CDR3 consists of 14 residues. Germline V gives CDR1 ENHRY, CDR2 SYGVKD. CDR3 residues: CAIRPDSSGNTIYF. CDR3 DNA: TGTGCCATCAGGCCCGACAGCTCTGGAAACACCATATATTTT.

This sequence joins TRBV7-3 and TRBJ2-1; maybe TRBD2 (6 bases). V was trimmed by 2 bases and J by 3 bases, leaving 11 bases between them. There are 15 residues in the CDR3. Germline CDR1 is SGHTA and CDR2 is FQGTGA. The CDR3 DNA reads TGTGCCAGCAGCTTAGGGGGGTCCCGCTACAATGAGCAGTTCTTC. Protein: CASSLGGSRYNEQFF.

This rearrangement joins TRBV19 to TRBJ2-3; maybe TRBD2 (6 bases). Trimming took 3 bases from V and 0 from J, leaving 13 bases between them. The CDR3 contains 16 residues. Germline V gene data show CDR1 as LNHDA and CDR2 as SQIVND (reference sequence). For the CDR3, the DNA is TGTGCCAGTAGTATCCTCCTAGCGCTGAGCACAGATACGCAGTATTTT. As protein: CASSILLALSTDTQYF.